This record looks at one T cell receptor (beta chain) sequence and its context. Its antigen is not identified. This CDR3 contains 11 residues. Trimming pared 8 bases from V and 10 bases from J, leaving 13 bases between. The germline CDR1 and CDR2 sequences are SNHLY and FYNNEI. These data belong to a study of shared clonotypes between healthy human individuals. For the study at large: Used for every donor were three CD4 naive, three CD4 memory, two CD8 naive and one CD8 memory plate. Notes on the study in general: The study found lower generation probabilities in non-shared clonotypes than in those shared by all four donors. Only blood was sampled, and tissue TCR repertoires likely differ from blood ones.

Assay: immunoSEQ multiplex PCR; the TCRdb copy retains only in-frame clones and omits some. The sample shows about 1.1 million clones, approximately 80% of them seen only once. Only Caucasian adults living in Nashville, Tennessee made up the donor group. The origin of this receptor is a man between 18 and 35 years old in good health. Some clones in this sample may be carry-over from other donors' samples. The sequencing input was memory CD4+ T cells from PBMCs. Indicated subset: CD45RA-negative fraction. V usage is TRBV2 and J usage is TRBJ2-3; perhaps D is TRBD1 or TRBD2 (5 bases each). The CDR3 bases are TGTGCCAGCCAAGGGACCACACCGCAGTATTTT. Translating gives CASQGTTPQYF. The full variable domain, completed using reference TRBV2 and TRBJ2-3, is EPEVTQTPSHQVTQMGQEVILRCVPISNHLYFYWYRQILGQKVEFLVSFYNNEISEKSEIFDDQFSVERPDGSNFTLKIRSTKLEDSAMYFCASQGTTPQYFGPGTRLTVL.